This note documents a single T cell receptor (beta chain) sequence. The data originate from a study of PD-1 blockade in classical Hodgkin lymphoma. Time point in this sample: newly diagnosed, previously untreated cHL patient sample. The data were produced by immunoSEQ multiplex PCR, yet TCRdb's version contains in-frame clones alone and is incomplete. The data hold 45,000 or so clones, with approximately 90% observed a single time. Sequenced input: peripheral blood mononuclear cells (PBMCs). The TCR sequence derives from a human donor with classical Hodgkin lymphoma.

CDR3 in amino acids: CASSLASGNTDTQYF. The CDR3 DNA sequence: TGTGCCAGCAGCTTGGCCAGCGGGAACACAGATACGCAGTATTTT. The genes are TRBV7-9 and TRBJ2-3; 7 nucleotides align to TRBD2. Germline V gene sequence: CDR1 SEHNR, CDR2 FQNEAQ (reference sequence). V shed 3 bases, J shed 2 bases, and the junction held 5 bases outside the gene matches. CDR3 length: 15 amino acids.